Sequencing of this T cell receptor beta chain was carried out in a study of blood T cell repertoires in COVID-19. Study at large: T cells, B-cell-depleted T cells, or PBMCs provided the cDNA or gDNA that served as material.

In germline, CDR1 is SGHTA, CDR2 FQGNSA. The V and J ends lost 1 base and 3 bases respectively, with 18 bases between them. The CDR3 length is 17 residues. Per the original methods: Counts of nucleated cells, estimated from reference gene primer amplification, were obtained. Only in-frame clones appear in the TCRdb table, and some are missing; sequencing was by immunoSEQ multiplex PCR. The V and J calls and clone size come from that table; D and trimming were worked out from the DNA. This sample carries about 100,000 clones, approximately 81% of them seen once, and the ten largest clones take 4% to 5.5%.

Sequencing input: peripheral blood. The receptor comes from a man aged 55-75 years with acute or convalescent COVID-19. The chain carries TRBV7-2 and TRBJ1-2, with D hard to call. CDR3 in amino acids: CASSLGFQEGQYYGYTF. In nucleotides, the CDR3 is TGTGCCAGCAGCTTAGGATTCCAAGAGGGTCAATACTATGGCTACACCTTC. Full variable domain (rest looked up from reference TRBV7-2 and TRBJ1-2): GAGVSQSPSNKVTEKGKDVELRCDPISGHTALYWYRQSLGQGLEFLIYFQGNSAPDKSGLPSDRFSAERTGGSVSTLTIQRTQQEDSAVYLCASSLGFQEGQYYGYTFGSGTRLTVV.